This T cell receptor beta chain derives from a study of neoadjuvant nivolumab and ipilimumab in lung cancer. General study results and limits: Only a single major-pathologic-response sample was available for clonality analysis.

Germline values: CDR1 SEHNR, CDR2 FQNEAQ (reference sequence). Trimming left V 2 bases short and J 4 bases short, with 11 bases between. CDR3 size: 14 residues. As regards this clone: Its antigen is unknown.

TCRdb keeps only in-frame clones here, not all; method: immunoSEQ multiplex PCR. The sample lists under 15,000 clones; around 70% were seen once. The sample was peripheral blood, taken after neoadjuvant nivolumab, alone or with ipilimumab, at or shortly before surgery. The clonotype originates from an adult with non-small cell lung cancer. The chain couples TRBV7-9 to TRBJ1-2, with D tentatively TRBD1 (5 bases). The CDR3 protein is CASSLKGVSYGYTF. The CDR3 nucleotides read TGTGCCAGCAGCTTAAAAGGGGTGAGCTATGGCTACACCTTC.